A single sample is the source of the 15 T cell receptor beta chains below, sequenced in a study of cytomegalovirus exposure and HLA in healthy donors. The PCR ran on 60 Vbeta and 13 Jbeta primers. TCRdb keeps only in-frame clones here, not all; method: immunoSEQ multiplex PCR. Found here are approximately 75,000 clones, around 84% of them singletons; the top ten hold approximately 19%. Sample: PBMCs. Receptors originate from a man aged 65-85 years in good health and CMV-seropositive.

The chain recombines TRBV2 with TRBJ1-5; D is possibly TRBD1 (6 bases). Trimming took off 1 base at V and 6 bases at J, with 13 bases between the two ends. Germline values: CDR1 SNHLY, CDR2 FYNNEI. The CDR3 sequence is 15 residues long. CDR3 in amino acids: CASSEGLGAGQPQHF. The CDR3 region has the DNA TGTGCCAGCAGTGAAGGTCTGGGGGCAGGTCAGCCCCAGCATTTT.

The rearrangement links TRBV7-3 to TRBJ1-1; TRBD1 agrees at 10 bases. J gave up 8 bases and V 4 bases, and 7 bases lay outside the gene matches. CDR1 is SGHTA and CDR2 is FQGTGA in the germline V gene. The CDR3 covers 14 residues. The DNA for the CDR3 is TGTGCCAGCAGCTCGCCCAGACAGGGGGCAGAAGCTTTCTTT. Its protein product is CASSSPRQGAEAFF. Complete variable domain (other parts from reference TRBV7-3 and TRBJ1-1): GAGVSQTPSNKVTEKGKYVELRCDPISGHTALYWYRQSLGQGPEFLIYFQGTGAADDSGLPNDRFFAVRPEGSVSTLKIQRTERGDSAVYLCASSSPRQGAEAFFGQGTRLTVV.

The V call is TRBV6-5, the J call TRBJ2-7; TRBD2 is a possible D gene (6 bases). V was shortened by 5 bases and J by 3 bases, with 14 bases between the two germline ends. Germline values: CDR1 MNHEY, CDR2 SVGAGI. This CDR3 has 14 amino acids. The CDR3, as DNA: TGTGCCAGCAGTCGGGACTCCCAAATCTACGAGCAGTACTTC. Translating it yields CASSRDSQIYEQYF.

With regard to this clone: This same CDR3 is encoded by further DNA sequences in the sample. The CDR3 nucleotides read TGTGCCAGCAGTTATTATGGACAGGGCGGCTACGAGCAGTACTTC. Encoded protein: CASSYYGQGGYEQYF. The J gene is TRBJ2-7, the V gene TRBV6-7, with TRBD1 matching over 8 bases. TRBV6-7 is sorted into the ORF group, with uncertain function. The CDR3 loop spans 15 amino acids. Trimming took 3 bases from V and 3 from J; bases not matched to a gene: 7.

The chain's CDR3 is CASSPGDSYYEQYF. The CDR3 DNA reads TGTGCCAGCTCACCAGGGGACAGTTACTACGAGCAGTACTTC. The chain couples TRBV18 to TRBJ2-7; 7 bases map to TRBD1. CDR1 is KGHSH, CDR2 LQKENI, per germline. After removal of 2 bases from V and 3 bases from J, the junction contained 4 bases not matched to a gene. This CDR3 region has 14 residues. The full variable domain, completed using reference TRBV18 and TRBJ2-7, is NAGVMQNPRHLVRRRGQEARLRCSPMKGHSHVYWYRQLPEEGLKFMVYLQKENIIDESGMPKERFSAEFPKEGPSILRIQQVVRGDSAAYFCASSPGDSYYEQYFGPGTRLTVT.

J is TRBJ1-2 and V is TRBV2; D is perhaps TRBD1 (6 bases). CDR3 length: 14 residues. Looked up from germline, CDR1 is SNHLY and CDR2 is FYNNEI. Trimming cost V 5 bases and J 8 bases, with 18 bases left between them. CDR3 loop: CASSLGGGKGGYTF. Here the CDR3 DNA reads TGTGCCAGCAGTCTAGGCGGGGGCAAGGGCGGCTACACCTTC.

V and J are TRBV9 and TRBJ2-1; D possibly corresponds to TRBD2 (5 bases). Germline V gene lookup returns CDR1 SGDLS and CDR2 YYNGEE. The V end lost 2 bases, the J end lost 0 bases, and 6 bases lay between the germline ends. The CDR3 totals 14 residues. The DNA of the CDR3 is TGTGCCAGCAGCGTTGGAGGCTCCTACAATGAGCAGTTCTTC. This sequence encodes CASSVGGSYNEQFF.

The J gene is TRBJ1-2, the V gene TRBV25-1; 9 bases agree with TRBD1. Germline V gives CDR1 MGHDK, CDR2 SYGVNS. J gave up 4 bases and V 2 bases, and 8 bases lay outside the gene matches. CDR3 length: 16 amino acids. In DNA form, the CDR3 reads TGTGCCAGCAGTGAAACCGGGACAGGGAATATCTATGGCTACACCTTC. Amino acids: CASSETGTGNIYGYTF.

J is TRBJ2-2 and V is TRBV11-2; D possibly corresponds to TRBD2 (6 bases). CDR3 length: 14 residues. V lost 8 bases and J 6 bases, leaving 16 bases between the germline ends. CDR1 SGHAT and CDR2 FQNNGV come from the germline V gene. The CDR3 DNA reads TGTGCCAGCCTCCCCGGGTGGGGGGCCGGGGAGCTGTTTTTT. It is translated as CASLPGWGAGELFF.

The V and J genes are TRBV18 and TRBJ1-2; possible D gene TRBD1, 5 bases. Deletions cut 5 bases from V and 12 bases from J, with 19 bases between. The CDR3 length is 13 residues. CDR1 and CDR2 from the germline V gene are KGHSH and LQKENI. The CDR3 protein is CASSYGTDRGDTF. In DNA, the CDR3 is TGTGCCAGCTCATACGGGACCGACCGCGGGGACACCTTC. Filled out from reference TRBV18 and TRBJ1-2, the complete variable domain reads NAGVMQNPRHLVRRRGQEARLRCSPMKGHSHVYWYRQLPEEGLKFMVYLQKENIIDESGMPKERFSAEFPKEGPSILRIQQVVRGDSAAYFCASSYGTDRGDTFGSGTRLTVV.

The rearrangement joins TRBV7-2 to TRBJ2-7, with D uncertain. The CDR3 runs to 11 residues. Germline V gene lookup returns CDR1 SGHTA and CDR2 FQGNSA. Trimming took off 6 bases at V and 7 bases at J, with 10 bases between the two ends. In nucleotides, the CDR3 is TGTGCCAGCAGATGGCCCCTGGAGCAGTACTTC. This sequence encodes CASRWPLEQYF.

The chain has TRBV6-1 and TRBJ2-5, with 12 bases identical to TRBD2. There are 15 residues in the CDR3. Trimming removed 8 bases from V and 5 bases from J; junction bases left unmatched: 9. Germline lookup yields CDR1 MNHNS and CDR2 SASEGT. In nucleotides, the CDR3 is TGTGCCAGCCTCCCTAGCGGGGGGGCCGGGGAGACCCAGTACTTC. It yields the protein CASLPSGGAGETQYF.

The chain is built from TRBV2 and TRBJ2-7; D gene ambiguous. Between the trimmed V and J ends, which lost 6 bases and 5 bases, there was a span of 17 bases. Germline loops: CDR1 SNHLY, CDR2 FYNNEI. The CDR3 contains 14 residues. CDR3 sequence: CASRYGPTLNEQYF. For the CDR3, the DNA is TGTGCCAGCAGGTATGGGCCGACCCTGAACGAGCAGTACTTC.

The rearrangement joins TRBV29-1 to TRBJ1-4; 9 bases are shared with TRBD1. V shed 3 bases and J 3 bases; nucleotides not matched to a gene: 2. Germline-derived CDR1 and CDR2 are SQVTM and ANQGSEA. This CDR3 has 14 amino acids. The CDR3 is CSVEGTGSNEKLFF. The CDR3 nucleotides read TGCAGCGTTGAGGGGACAGGGTCTAATGAAAAACTGTTTTTT. Combining the CDR3 with reference TRBV29-1 and TRBJ1-4 gives the whole variable domain SAVISQKPSRDICQRGTSLTIQCQVDSQVTMMFWYRQQPGQSLTLIATANQGSEATYESGFVIDKFPISRPNLTFSTLTVSNMSPEDSSIYLCSVEGTGSNEKLFFGSGTQLSVL.

This clone was found a few times. The chain employs TRBV7-6 and TRBJ2-5, with D tentatively TRBD1 (6 bases). The CDR3 has 14 residues. V lost 7 bases and J lost 4, with 16 bases in between. Germline loops: CDR1 SGHVS, CDR2 FNYEAQ. The CDR3 reads CASTPLGAGETQYF. The CDR3 DNA reads TGTGCCAGCACCCCGTTGGGGGCGGGAGAGACCCAGTACTTC.